This T cell receptor (beta chain) was observed in a study of OX40 agonist ivuxolimab in advanced cancers. Study-wide context: Ivuxolimab, which targeted the costimulatory receptor OX40 (CD134), was an agonistic, fully human IgG2 monoclonal antibody. Intravenous ivuxolimab was administered to patients every 2 weeks at six dose levels: 0.01, 0.1, 0.3, 1.5, 3 and 10 mg/kg. Among the roughly 52 dose-escalation patients, around 20 had hepatocellular carcinoma, 15 or so melanoma, 9 renal cell carcinoma and 9 head and neck cancer. In the dose-escalation cohort, roughly 80% of patients were male, and the mean age was approximately 60 years, with a range of 23 to 79. Prior anti-PD-1, anti-PD-L1 or anti-CTLA-4 therapy was permitted, and checkpoint inhibitors had been received by less than 45% of dose-escalation patients. Partial responses occurred in three dose-escalation patients, of whom one had hepatocellular carcinoma and two had cutaneous melanoma. The purpose of peripheral TCRbeta sequencing was to test whether ivuxolimab changed TCR sequence diversity and led to clonal T-cell expansion. The paper reports the monotherapy dose-escalation portion (N of about 54 patients) of the phase I ivuxolimab trial.

A word on this clone: Its target antigen remains unknown. One base away there is no much larger clone; base qualities are not given.

The research as a whole found: Low levels of normalized T-cell clonal expansion were also shown by some nonresponding patients. After ivuxolimab, CD8+ T cells had more expanded clones than CD4+ T cells on average. Antigen specificity was not determined for the clonally expanded peripheral T cells. In partial responders in the 0.1-3.0 mg/kg groups, normalized peripheral clonal expansion was found to be among the lowest, especially among CD8+ T cells. At doses from 0.1 to 3.0 mg/kg, clonal expansion was seen in both CD4+ and CD8+ blood T cells between baseline and week 6.

The trial excluded patients who had a history of autoimmune disease or were on systemic immunosuppression. Peripheral blood for TCR sequencing was drawn from every dose cohort at baseline, at cycle 4 day 1 and at cycle 7 day 1. Samples were obtained from an open-label, multicenter, first-in-human phase I dose-escalation trial of ivuxolimab. Adults with locally advanced or metastatic melanoma, renal cell, hepatocellular, or head and neck squamous cell carcinoma were enrolled in the trial. Before TCR sequencing, CD4+ T cells and CD8+ T cells were sorted from peripheral blood as separate populations. Genomic DNA was isolated from the sorted cells so that the TCRbeta CDR3 region could be sequenced. The immunoSEQ Assay was used to sequence the TCRbeta CDR3 regions. The source is immuneACCESS, and TCRdb retained only in-frame sequences with V and J called. Part of the clones is not carried over; for the studies checked, unresolved V genes explain less than half of this, and the remainder is unexplained. The sample table shows some 37,000 clones, and over 75% are seen once. Roughly a fifth of the sample rests with the top ten.

This TCR was recovered from an adult with an advanced solid tumor such as melanoma, head and neck, liver or kidney cancer. Material: CD4+ or CD8+ T cells sorted from blood, obtained in a trial of the OX40 agonist ivuxolimab.

CDR3 region: CSAQGSDSFYTQYF. The DNA is as follows: TGCAGCGCTCAGGGGTCCGATTCTTTTTATACGCAGTATTTT. In this chain, TRBV29-1 is recombined with TRBJ2-3; perhaps TRBD1 is the D gene, with 6 bases matching. Counted from cysteine to phenylalanine, this CDR3 has 14 amino acids. The read is trimmed to its CDR3 DNA, 42 bases read in frame from base 1. CDR1 and CDR2 are drawn from the germline V gene: SQVTM, ANQGSEA. V lost 7 bases and J lost 7 bases; the stretch between them is 21 bases long.